This T cell receptor beta chain is drawn from a study of molecular identifiers for immune sequencing clone quantification. TCRdb analysed the PCR reads with MiXCR anew, one entry per CDR3 protein. The sample has approximately 500,000 distinct CDR3 sequences, around 23% seen once; the top ten hold approximately 0.8%. A remark on this clonotype: No antigen is known for it.

Points from the study as a whole: Clones above 20 RNA copies contained over 98% of effector molecules and under 1% of naive molecules.

Trimming removed 0 bases from V and 5 bases from J, with 16 bases in between. The CDR3 covers 16 residues. Germline lookup yields CDR1 LGHNA and CDR2 YSLEER. The source is a human donor in good health. Some libraries in this study had Jurkat cell RNA spiked in. Sequencing input: naive CD8+ T cells from blood, with Jurkat cell RNA spiked in. As for subset: FACS-sorted CD8+CD4-CCR7+CD45RA+ naive T cells. This chain uses TRBV4-3 with TRBJ1-1; D is ambiguous. CDR3 sequence (DNA): TGCGCCAGCAGCCAAGACAGTCTCGATCTTGGTACTGAAGCTTTCTTT. It codes for CASSQDSLDLGTEAFF.